Listed below are T cell receptor beta chains from one sample, sequenced in a study of preoperative IRX-2 immunotherapy in early breast cancer. TCRdb's table, derived via immunoSEQ multiplex PCR, lists solely in-frame clones and lacks some. Altogether roughly 27,000 clones are present, approximately 80% being singletons, with the ten largest covering under 4%. The sample was collected from a patient treated with IRX-2 immunotherapy. These receptors were taken from a human donor with breast cancer. The CDR3 runs from the conserved cysteine through the conserved F or W. D genes are given only for firm matches. Not all rows give a size; the values are once, few, many and, for expanded clones, a class.

TRBJ2-1 - - TRBV27 CASSPITGFGGNEQFF TGTGCCAGCAGTCCCATCACAGGGTTTGGGGGCAATGAGCAGTTCTTC
TRBJ2-3 - - TRBV5-1 CASSSTQGPDTQYF TGCGCCAGCAGCTCAACACAGGGACCGGATACGCAGTATTTT
TRBJ1-5 - - TRBV19 CASRFGDQPQHF TGTGCCAGTCGTTTCGGCGATCAGCCCCAGCATTTT
TRBJ2-7 - - TRBV12-2 CASRFREAGRSSYEQYF TGTGCAAGTCGCTTCCGGGAAGCGGGAAGGAGCTCCTACGAGCAGTACTTC
TRBJ2-7 TRBD1 - TRBV6-8 CASSFPGQDKDEQYF TGTGCCAGCAGTTTCCCCGGACAGGACAAAGACGAGCAGTACTTC
TRBJ1-6 - - TRBV7-4 CASSLLPGGGVALHF TGTGCCAGCAGCTTATTACCGGGAGGGGGAGTGGCCCTCCACTTT
TRBJ1-3 - few TRBV10-3 CAISDILGTPTDSTSGNTIYF TGTGCCATCAGTGATATTCTAGGGACACCGACTGATTCGACCTCTGGAAACACCATATATTTT
TRBJ2-5 - - TRBV29-1 CSARTSGGETQYF TGCAGCGCCAGGACCTCAGGCGGGGAGACCCAGTACTTC
TRBJ2-5 - - TRBV14 CASSPGLSFETQYF TGTGCCAGCAGCCCCGGCCTTTCCTTCGAGACCCAGTACTTC
TRBJ2-5 TRBD1 - TRBV5-1 CASSFRDRGYQETQYF TGCGCCAGCAGCTTTCGGGACAGGGGGTACCAAGAGACCCAGTACTTC
TRBJ2-3 TRBD2 once TRBV11-3 CASSRMRGGMYTQYF TGTGCCAGCAGCCGTATGCGGGGGGGCATGTATACGCAGTATTTT
TRBJ1-1 - once TRBV29-1 CSVARVVPLNTEAFF TGCAGCGTTGCCCGGGTGGTACCGCTAAACACTGAAGCTTTCTTT
TRBJ1-2 TRBD1 - TRBV5-1 CASSSGQGVYGYTF TGCGCCAGCAGCAGCGGACAGGGAGTCTATGGCTACACCTTC
TRBJ2-2 TRBD2 - TRBV23-1 CASSQFTSGRTNTGELFF TGCGCCAGCAGCCAATTTACTAGCGGGAGGACGAACACCGGGGAGCTGTTTTTT
TRBJ1-6 - - TRBV6-1 CASSEVYWRSAANSPLHF TGTGCCAGCAGTGAAGTATATTGGCGGTCGGCGGCCAATTCACCCCTCCACTTT
TRBJ2-5 TRBD2 - TRBV28 CASSQTSGNTQYF TGTGCCAGCAGCCAGACTAGCGGGAATACCCAGTACTTC
TRBJ1-1 - - TRBV6-8 CASSYGAAEAFF TGTGCCAGCAGTTACGGGGCGGCCGAAGCTTTCTTT
TRBJ1-4 - few TRBV15 CATSREPTSGSPWGKLFF TGTGCCACCAGCAGAGAGCCCACCTCAGGCTCCCCATGGGGAAAACTGTTTTTT
TRBJ2-7 TRBD1 - TRBV29-1 CSVEGAGGGYPYEQYF TGCAGCGTTGAAGGGGCAGGGGGCGGTTATCCCTACGAGCAGTACTTC
TRBJ1-5 TRBD1 - TRBV11-3 CASSPTGASGAQHF TGTGCCAGCAGTCCTACAGGGGCCTCGGGAGCCCAGCATTTT
TRBJ1-4 - once TRBV6-8 CASSFLFIPDPTNEKLFF TGTGCCAGCAGTTTCCTCTTCATCCCCGATCCCACTAATGAAAAACTGTTTTTT
TRBJ2-3 TRBD2 - TRBV6-8 CAINRAGDTDTQYF TGTGCCATCAATCGAGCGGGAGACACAGATACGCAGTATTTT
TRBJ2-7 - - TRBV6-8 CASRRAPSYEQYF TGTGCCAGCAGGAGGGCACCTTCCTACGAGCAGTACTTC
TRBJ2-7 - - TRBV6-8 CASSATSSVGGEQYF TGTGCCAGCAGTGCCACATCTAGCGTCGGTGGCGAGCAGTACTTC
TRBJ1-4 - - TRBV11-3 CASSQGVGGTNEKLFF TGTGCCAGCAGCCAAGGGGTCGGAGGTACTAATGAAAAACTGTTTTTT
TRBJ2-3 TRBD2 once TRBV18 CASSSGLAAYTQYF TGTGCCAGCTCTTCCGGACTAGCAGCATATACGCAGTATTTT
TRBJ1-2 TRBD1 - TRBV11-3 CASSGPGQGYGYTF TGTGCCAGCAGCGGACCGGGACAGGGCTATGGCTACACCTTC
TRBJ2-7 - - TRBV11-3 CASSLDARGAYEQYF TGTGCCAGCAGCTTAGACGCCAGGGGAGCCTACGAGCAGTACTTC
TRBJ2-7 TRBD2 - TRBV18 CASSPTGGDYEQYF TGTGCCAGCTCACCGACGGGGGGGGACTACGAGCAATACTTC
TRBJ1-1 - - TRBV6-8 CAISTRTGGNTEAFF TGTGCCATCAGCACTCGCACGGGCGGGAACACTGAAGCTTTCTTT
TRBJ1-3 - - TRBV28 CASSFVAGLNTIYF TGTGCCAGCAGTTTCGTTGCAGGGTTGAACACCATATATTTT
TRBJ1-5 - - TRBV6-8 CASSYTDYSNQPQHF TGTGCCAGCAGTTATACGGACTATAGCAATCAGCCCCAGCATTTT
TRBJ2-7 - once TRBV22-1 CASSTRTYEQYF TGTGCCAGCAGCACAAGGACCTACGAGCAGTACTTC
TRBJ1-6 - - TRBV19 CASSNSGNSPLHF TGTGCCAGTAGTAACTCGGGTAATTCACCCCTCCACTTT
TRBJ2-3 - - TRBV5-1 CASRPQGSTDTQYF TGCGCCAGCAGACCCCAGGGAAGCACAGATACGCAGTATTTT
TRBJ2-2 - - TRBV6-8 CAISGSRDDGELFF TGTGCCATCAGTGGGAGCAGGGACGACGGGGAGCTGTTTTTT
TRBJ2-1 TRBD2 - TRBV6-8 CASSPRRLAGVPYNEQFF TGTGCCAGCAGTCCCCGGAGACTAGCGGGCGTTCCCTACAATGAGCAGTTCTTC
TRBJ1-4 - - TRBV9 CASSVDPRDNFRANEKLFF TGTGCCAGCAGCGTAGACCCCCGTGACAATTTTCGGGCTAATGAAAAACTGTTTTTT
TRBJ2-2 - - TRBV19 CASSITRDEGELFF TGTGCCAGTAGTATCACTAGGGACGAGGGGGAGCTGTTTTTT
TRBJ1-2 - once TRBV6-8 CASSYLTGHGYTF TGTGCCAGCAGTTACCTGACCGGACATGGCTACACCTTC
TRBJ2-1 TRBD1 once TRBV11-3 CASKTTGGSSYNEQFF TGTGCCAGCAAAACGACAGGGGGAAGCTCCTACAATGAGCAGTTCTTC